This section outlines one T cell receptor beta chain sequence together with its context. Its antigen target is currently unknown. No much larger clone is present one base from it, and per-base qualities are unavailable. The immunoSEQ Assay, a bias-controlled multiplex PCR, was used to amplify TCRbeta CDR3 regions from genomic DNA. From the authors' description of their analysis: The number of nucleated cells in each sample was estimated from the amplification of reference gene primers within the assay. To quantify the absolute abundance of each unique TCRbeta CDR3 rearrangement, sequence reads were collapsed and filtered. Productive Simpson clonality was computed per sample as the square root of Simpson's diversity index over productive rearrangements. TCRdb holds this immuneACCESS table with in-frame rearrangements only. Some clones are missing; in checked studies, unresolved V genes explain under half, and the rest has no known cause. V, J and clone size are those of that table, while D and trimming were read from the DNA. Recorded for this sample are 95,000 to 150,000 clones; 65% to 85% of them occurred a single time. The ten biggest clones cover under 5% of the sample.

The sample belongs to a study of blood T cell repertoires in COVID-19 (dated by TCRdb to 2020 to 2021). With regard to the full study: Collaborator samples came from the United States, Italy and Spain and covered acute and convalescent phases of COVID-19. A de-identified subject ID, COVID-19 status, age in years and sex were almost always included in the sample metadata. The prospective study material was composed of cDNA or gDNA derived from T cells, B-cell-depleted T cells, or PBMCs. Subjects who had been exposed to COVID-19, were actively infected with it, or had recovered from it provided the deeply sampled blood TCRbeta repertoires that made up the dataset. Where HLA class I and class II types were available, the types were taken from metadata supplied by the sample provider, not from assay-based typing. A freely available public database, intended as a resource for researchers studying the immune response to SARS-CoV-2, is where the repertoires were released. Samples were obtained from the ongoing ImmuneRACE study (first 160 participants) and from some 1,300 subjects provided by 6 global collaborators.

Participants in the prospective study were enrolled through a virtual design, were aged about 18 to 100 years, and lived in 24 United States geographic areas. In the prospective study, participants were assigned to cohorts based on the clinical history participants reported in a screening survey and a study questionnaire. Recovered participants in ImmuneRACE Cohort 3 were defined by two consecutive negative NP/OP PCR tests, clearance by a healthcare professional, or resolution of symptoms. In the prospective study, mobile phlebotomists collected whole blood, serum and a nasopharyngeal or oropharyngeal swab from each participant. Additional blood draws and questionnaires over an approximately two-month period could optionally be provided by prospective study participants. Before DNA extraction, prospective study blood samples were shipped either frozen or at room temperature. Study-level results and caveats: The quantity of clinical and demographic metadata differed by source and by participant and was supplied without curation.

Trimming takes 7 bases off V and 0 bases off J; junction bases not matched to a gene: 4. The CDR3 measures 14 amino acids from cysteine to phenylalanine. The retained sequence is limited to the CDR3, 42 bases, with the frame set at the first base. The germline V gene provides CDR1 KGHDR and CDR2 SFDVKD. The chain links TRBV24-1 with TRBJ1-1, with 7 junctional bases fitting TRBD1. This clonotype was sampled from a woman under 40 who had recovered from COVID-19. Sequencing was performed on PBMCs or T cells enriched from blood (not recorded which). The CDR3 reads as follows: CATRGDSLNTEAFF. Read as DNA, the sequence is TGTGCCACCAGGGGGGACAGCTTGAACACTGAAGCTTTCTTT.